Detailed here is one T cell receptor beta chain. Its specificity is unknown. Enrolled patients, whose metastatic non-small-cell lung cancer was chemo-refractory, received focal radiation plus CTLA-4 blockade with ipilimumab. These data originate in a study of radiotherapy plus CTLA-4 blockade in lung cancer. Overall study context: Disease control was present in 30% to 35% of patients, and objective responses in less than 20%.

J was trimmed by 0 bases and V by 2 bases; bases with no gene match: 16. Germline lookup yields CDR1 LGHNA and CDR2 YSLEER. The CDR3 is made up of 20 amino acids. Study-wide results and caveats: Early clonal dynamics of blood T cells, together with interferon-beta, were reported as the best response predictor. TCR clones originating in tumors grew in number in blood after radiotherapy plus ipilimumab.

The table came from immunoSEQ multiplex PCR; TCRdb's copy has only in-frame clones and leaves some out. The sample shows tens of thousands of clones, 75% to 90% of them seen only once. This rearrangement joins TRBV4-3 to TRBJ2-4; 7 positions match TRBD1. This sample comprised peripheral blood, obtained from a patient treated with radiotherapy plus ipilimumab. This sequence originates from a human donor with non-small cell lung cancer who had stable disease on radiotherapy plus ipilimumab. This chain's CDR3 is CASSQPRDSGSPLAKNIQYF. In nucleotides, the CDR3 is TGCGCCAGCAGCCAACCCCGGGACAGTGGGTCCCCTCTAGCCAAAAACATTCAGTACTTC.